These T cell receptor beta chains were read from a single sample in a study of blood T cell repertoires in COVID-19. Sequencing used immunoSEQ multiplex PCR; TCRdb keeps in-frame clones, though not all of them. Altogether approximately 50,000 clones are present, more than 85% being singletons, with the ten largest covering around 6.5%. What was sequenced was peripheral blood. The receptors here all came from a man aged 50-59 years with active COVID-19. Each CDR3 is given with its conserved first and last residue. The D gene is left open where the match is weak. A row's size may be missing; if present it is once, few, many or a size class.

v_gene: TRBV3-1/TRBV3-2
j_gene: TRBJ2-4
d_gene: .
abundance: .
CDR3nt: TGTGCCAGCAGCCAGCGGGGAGGAGGAAACATTCAGTACTTC
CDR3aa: CASSQRGGGNIQYF

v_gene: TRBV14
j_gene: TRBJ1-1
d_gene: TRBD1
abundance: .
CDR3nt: TGTGCCAGCAGCCAAGAGGGACAGAACCTTAAGAACACTGAAGCTTTCTTT
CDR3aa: CASSQEGQNLKNTEAFF

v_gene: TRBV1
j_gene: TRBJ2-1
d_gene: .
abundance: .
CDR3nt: TGCACCAGCAGCCGAGATTCCACGGGACACACCAACAATGAGCAGTTCTTC
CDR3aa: CTSSRDSTGHTNNEQFF

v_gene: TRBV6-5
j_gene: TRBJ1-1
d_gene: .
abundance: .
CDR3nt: TGTGCCAGCAGCCAATTCAGGGGCCAGGGGACTGAAGCTTTCTTT
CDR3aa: CASSQFRGQGTEAFF

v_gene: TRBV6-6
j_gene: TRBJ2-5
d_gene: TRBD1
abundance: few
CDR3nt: TGTGCCAGCAGGGACAGGGGGCAAGAGACCCAGTACTTC
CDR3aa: CASRDRGQETQYF

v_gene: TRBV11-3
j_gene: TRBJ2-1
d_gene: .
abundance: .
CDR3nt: TGTGCCAGCAGCGACCGGGACTCTCGCAATGAGCAGTTCTTC
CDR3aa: CASSDRDSRNEQFF

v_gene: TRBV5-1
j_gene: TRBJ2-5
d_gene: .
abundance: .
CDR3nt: TGCGCCAGCAGCTTGGGTCAGGGGAAGACCCAGTACTTC
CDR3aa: CASSLGQGKTQYF

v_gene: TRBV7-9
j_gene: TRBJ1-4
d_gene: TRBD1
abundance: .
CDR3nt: TGTGCCAGCAGCCTCGGGCAGGGGGCGAGGGAAAAACTGTTTTTT
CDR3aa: CASSLGQGAREKLFF

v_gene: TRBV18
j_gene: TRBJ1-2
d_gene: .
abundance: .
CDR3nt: TGTGCCAGCCACATTTCGGAGGAGGGTTTCCAGGGCTACACCTTC
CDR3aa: CASHISEEGFQGYTF

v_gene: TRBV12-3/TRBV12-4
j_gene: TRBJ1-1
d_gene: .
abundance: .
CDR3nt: TGTGCCAGCAGTTTATTAACCACTCCTGAAGCTTTCTTT
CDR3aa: CASSLLTTPEAFF

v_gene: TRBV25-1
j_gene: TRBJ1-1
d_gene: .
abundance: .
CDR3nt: TGTGCCAGCAGTGATAGGAGCCACATCAACACTGAAGCTTTCTTT
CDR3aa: CASSDRSHINTEAFF

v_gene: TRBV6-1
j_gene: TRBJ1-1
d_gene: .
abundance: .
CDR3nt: TGTGCCAGCAGTGAACTGCAGGGCCAAGGGAACACTGAAGCTTTCTTT
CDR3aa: CASSELQGQGNTEAFF

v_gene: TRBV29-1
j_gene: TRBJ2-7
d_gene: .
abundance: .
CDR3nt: TGCAGCGTTGAAGGAACTAGGGATTTCGAGCTCGGCGCCTACGAGCAGTACTTC
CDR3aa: CSVEGTRDFELGAYEQYF

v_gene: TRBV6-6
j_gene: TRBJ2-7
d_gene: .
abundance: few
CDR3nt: TGTGCCAGCAGTCGAACCGCGGGGGCGAGCTCCTACGAGCAGTACTTC
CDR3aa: CASSRTAGASSYEQYF

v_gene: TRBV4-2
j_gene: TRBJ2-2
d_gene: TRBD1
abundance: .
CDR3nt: TGTGCCAGCAGCCCAAACTCCGGACAGGTTAACACCGGGGAGCTGTTTTTT
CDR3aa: CASSPNSGQVNTGELFF

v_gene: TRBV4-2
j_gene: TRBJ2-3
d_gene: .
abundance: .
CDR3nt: TGTGCCAGCAGCCAAGATGGGGCCAGCACAGATACGCAGTATTTT
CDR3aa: CASSQDGASTDTQYF

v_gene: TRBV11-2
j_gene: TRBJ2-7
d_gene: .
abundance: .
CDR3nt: TGTGCCAGCAGCTCCAGCACCTTGGGCTTAGAGCAGTACTTC
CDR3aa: CASSSSTLGLEQYF

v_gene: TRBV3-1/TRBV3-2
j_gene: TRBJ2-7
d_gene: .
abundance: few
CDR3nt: TGTGCCAGCAGCCAAGTCGGGACACCTTCCTACGAGCAGTACTTC
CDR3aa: CASSQVGTPSYEQYF

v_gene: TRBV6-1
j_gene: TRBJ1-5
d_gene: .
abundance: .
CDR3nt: TGTGCCAGCAGTGAAGGGAGTCCCAGCGGCAATCAGCCCCAGCATTTT
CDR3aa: CASSEGSPSGNQPQHF

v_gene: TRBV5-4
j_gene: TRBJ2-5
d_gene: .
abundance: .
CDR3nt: TGTGCCAGCAGGGATCAGGGGCGAGAGACCCAGTACTTC
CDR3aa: CASRDQGRETQYF

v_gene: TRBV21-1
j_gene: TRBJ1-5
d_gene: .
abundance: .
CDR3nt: TGTGCCAGCAGCATATTCTGGTCAGGCTCCACGTCCCAGCATTTT
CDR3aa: CASSIFWSGSTSQHF

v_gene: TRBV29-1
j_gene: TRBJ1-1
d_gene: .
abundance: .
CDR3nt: TGCAGCGTTGAAGAGGGAGTAGCTGAAGCTTTCTTT
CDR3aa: CSVEEGVAEAFF

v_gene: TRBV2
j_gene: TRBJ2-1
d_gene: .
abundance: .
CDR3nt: TGTGCCAGCAGTGACAAGCGGCCCCCGGCTGAGCAGTTCTTC
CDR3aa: CASSDKRPPAEQFF

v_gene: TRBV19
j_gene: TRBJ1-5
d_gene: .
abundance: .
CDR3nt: TGTGCCAGTAGTATAGATTCCCAGGGCCTCAGGCCCCAGCATTTT
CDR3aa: CASSIDSQGLRPQHF

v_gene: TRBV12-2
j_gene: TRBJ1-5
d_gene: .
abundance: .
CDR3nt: TGTGCAAGTCGCCCGGACATTCCTTATAGCAATCAGCCCCAGCATTTT
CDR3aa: CASRPDIPYSNQPQHF

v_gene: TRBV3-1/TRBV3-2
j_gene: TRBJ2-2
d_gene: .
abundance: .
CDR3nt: TGTGCCAGCAGCTACCGGTTCGCCGGGGAGCTGTTTTTT
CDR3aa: CASSYRFAGELFF

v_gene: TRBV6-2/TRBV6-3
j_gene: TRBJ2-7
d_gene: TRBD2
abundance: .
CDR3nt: TGTGCCAGCAGTTACTCTCATTTGGGTAGCGGGGGCCTACGCACCTACGAGCAGTACTTC
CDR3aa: CASSYSHLGSGGLRTYEQYF

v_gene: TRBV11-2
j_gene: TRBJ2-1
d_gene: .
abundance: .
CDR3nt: TGTGCCAGCAGCTCGCATATTCGACTATACAGCTCCTACAATGAGCAGTTCTTC
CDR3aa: CASSSHIRLYSSYNEQFF

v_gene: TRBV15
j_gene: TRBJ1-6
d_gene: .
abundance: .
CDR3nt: TGTGCCACCAGCGGGGGAGGTAATTCACCCCTCCACTTT
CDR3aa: CATSGGGNSPLHF

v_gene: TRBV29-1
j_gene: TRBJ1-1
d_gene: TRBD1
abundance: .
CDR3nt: TGCAGCGTACGACAGGGCCGGGGGAACACTGAAGCTTTCTTT
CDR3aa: CSVRQGRGNTEAFF

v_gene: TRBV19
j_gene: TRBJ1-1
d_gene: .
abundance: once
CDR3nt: TGTGCCAGTAGTAAAGAGACGGGGAACACTGAAGCTTTCTTT
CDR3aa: CASSKETGNTEAFF

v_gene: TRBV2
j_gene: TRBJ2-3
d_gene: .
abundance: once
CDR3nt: TGTGCCAGCAGTGAAGTCAGGGCAGATACGCAGTATTTT
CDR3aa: CASSEVRADTQYF

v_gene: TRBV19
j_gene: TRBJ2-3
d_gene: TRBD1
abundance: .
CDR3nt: TGTGCCAGTAGTCTCAGGGGGCGCACGCAGTATTTT
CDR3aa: CASSLRGRTQYF

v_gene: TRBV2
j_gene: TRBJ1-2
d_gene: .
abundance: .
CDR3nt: TGTGCCAGCAACCGGGAAACAGGGTCTGGCTTTGGCTACACCTTC
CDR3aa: CASNRETGSGFGYTF

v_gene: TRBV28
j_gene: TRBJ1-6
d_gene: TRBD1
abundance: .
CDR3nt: TGTGCCAGCAACCCGGTGGACAGGAATTCACCCCTCCACTTT
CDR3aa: CASNPVDRNSPLHF

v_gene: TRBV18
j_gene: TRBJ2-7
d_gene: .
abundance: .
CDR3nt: TGTGCCAGCTCACCACCCCAGTACGGTCGAGGCGACGAGCAGTACTTC
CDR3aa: CASSPPQYGRGDEQYF

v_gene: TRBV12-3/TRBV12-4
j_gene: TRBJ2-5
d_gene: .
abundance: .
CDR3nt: TGTGCCAGCAGTTTGCAGGGGCGGGAGACCCAGTACTTC
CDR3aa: CASSLQGRETQYF

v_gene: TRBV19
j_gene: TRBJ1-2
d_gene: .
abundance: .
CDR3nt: TGTGCCAGTAGTATCGCGGGGATTGGCTACACCTTC
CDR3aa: CASSIAGIGYTF

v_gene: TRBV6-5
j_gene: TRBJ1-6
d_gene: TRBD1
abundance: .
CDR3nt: TGTGCCAGCAGCCAGAGGACAGGTTCACCCCTCCACTTT
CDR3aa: CASSQRTGSPLHF

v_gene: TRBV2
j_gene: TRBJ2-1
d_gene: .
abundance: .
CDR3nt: TGTGCCAGCAGCCGGGAACGAAGCAATGAGCAGTTCTTC
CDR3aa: CASSRERSNEQFF

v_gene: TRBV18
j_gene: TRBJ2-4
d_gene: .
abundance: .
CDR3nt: TGTGCCAGCTCACCACCTTTAGGGGGAGACATTCAGTACTTC
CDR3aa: CASSPPLGGDIQYF

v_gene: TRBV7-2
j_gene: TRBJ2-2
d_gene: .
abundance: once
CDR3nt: TGTGCCAGCTCTCTAGACGGGAACACCGGGGAGCTGTTTTTT
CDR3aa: CASSLDGNTGELFF

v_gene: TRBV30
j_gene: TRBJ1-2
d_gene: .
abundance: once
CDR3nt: TGTGCCTGGACTGCGGGGCAGGGCTACACCTTC
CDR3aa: CAWTAGQGYTF

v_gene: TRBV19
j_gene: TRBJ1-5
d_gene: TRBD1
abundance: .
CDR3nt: TGTGCCAGTAGTCAGAGGGGGCTTACAGGCTATCAGCCCCAGCATTTT
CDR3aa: CASSQRGLTGYQPQHF

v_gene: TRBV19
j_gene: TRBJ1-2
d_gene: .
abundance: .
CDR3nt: TGTGCCAGTAGTCCTGAGAGGGGGAACTATGGCTACACCTTC
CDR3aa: CASSPERGNYGYTF

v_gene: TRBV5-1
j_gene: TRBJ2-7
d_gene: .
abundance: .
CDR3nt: TGCGCCAGCAGCTTTGACAACAACGAGCAGTACTTC
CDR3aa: CASSFDNNEQYF

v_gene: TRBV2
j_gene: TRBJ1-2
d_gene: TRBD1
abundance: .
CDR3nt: TGTGCCAGCAGTGCGCAGGGGGCTCAAGTAAGAGTCGGCTACACCTTC
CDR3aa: CASSAQGAQVRVGYTF

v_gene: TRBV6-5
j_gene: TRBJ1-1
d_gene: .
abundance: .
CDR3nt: TGTGCCAGCAGTCGACAGCGATCGAACACTGAAGCTTTCTTT
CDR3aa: CASSRQRSNTEAFF

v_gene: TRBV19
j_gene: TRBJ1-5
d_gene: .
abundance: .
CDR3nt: TGTGCCAGTAGTCCACAGGGTTATAGCAATCAGCCCCAGCATTTT
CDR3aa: CASSPQGYSNQPQHF